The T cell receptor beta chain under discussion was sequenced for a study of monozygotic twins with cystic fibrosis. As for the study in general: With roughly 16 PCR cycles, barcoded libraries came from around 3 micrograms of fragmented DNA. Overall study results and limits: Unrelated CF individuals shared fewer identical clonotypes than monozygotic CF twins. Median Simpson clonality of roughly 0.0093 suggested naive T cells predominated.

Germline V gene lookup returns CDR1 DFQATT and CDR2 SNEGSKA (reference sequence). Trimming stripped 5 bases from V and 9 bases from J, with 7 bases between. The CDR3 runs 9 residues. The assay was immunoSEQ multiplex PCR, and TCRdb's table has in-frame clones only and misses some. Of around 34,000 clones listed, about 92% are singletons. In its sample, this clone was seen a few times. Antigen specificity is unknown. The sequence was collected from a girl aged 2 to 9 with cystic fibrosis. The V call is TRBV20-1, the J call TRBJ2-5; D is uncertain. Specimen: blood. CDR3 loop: CSASTAQYF. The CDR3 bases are TGCAGTGCTTCAACGGCCCAGTACTTC.